This T cell receptor (beta chain) was recorded in a study of vaccination and CD4 T cells after COVID-19. Study at large: Controls used CEFX viral epitopes (positive), HIV-1 Nef peptides (negative), or no peptide.

The assay that was used to sequence DNA from cultured CD4+ T cells was the Oncomine TCR Beta short-read assay. CD4+ T cells were cultured, and genomic DNA was extracted from them. Using its own MiXCR run on the PCR reads, TCRdb lists one record per CDR3 protein. Altogether some 9,700 distinct CDR3 sequences are present, roughly a third being singletons, with the ten largest covering over 15%. Treatment defined: approximately 9-day PBMC culture with coronavirus spike peptide pools or control peptides (ViraFEST assay). The unexposed donor's CD4+ T cells were collected before the COVID-19 pandemic (2011-2018). First, ViraFEST expanded antigen-specific T cells with peptide pools, and next it sequenced the TCRs. Culture conditions combined more than 1.5 million PBMCs per well with approximately 10 IU/ml IL-2 and 8 to 10 ug/ml peptide pools. V lost 2 bases and J 1 base, leaving 5 bases between the germline ends. The CDR3 sequence is 13 residues long. Per germline, CDR1 DFQATT and CDR2 SNEGSKA (reference sequence).

On this clonotype itself: Antigen unknown.

Source material: CD4+ T cells from blood, cultured in vitro. The source of this sequence is a human donor in good health. The chain is built from TRBV20-1 and TRBJ2-2; the D is unclear. The CDR3 DNA follows: TGCAGTGCTAGATCTGGGAACACCGGGGAGCTGTTTTTT. It yields the protein CSARSGNTGELFF.